These T cell receptor beta chains were read from a single sample in a study of identical twins. TCRdb called the 5' RACE reads again in MiXCR, with one record for every CDR3 protein. The table has about 730,000 distinct CDR3 sequences, approximately 22% seen once. The data were also submitted as part of a second study, on T cells expressing NK-cell markers.

Sequencing was performed on PBMCs. Receptor source: a young woman in good health. Both conserved end residues are part of each CDR3. Each record gives: D gene, J gene, clone size, V gene, CDR3 protein, CDR3 DNA. The D gene is left open where the match is weak. Clone size appears in some rows only: once, few, many, or a class for an expanded clone.

NA,TRBJ1-1,NA,TRBV29-1,CSVELGSGSTEAFF,TGCAGCGTTGAATTGGGAAGCGGGAGCACTGAAGCTTTCTTT
NA,TRBJ2-2,few,TRBV6-5,CASSSGTFGTGELFF,TGTGCCAGCAGTTCCGGGACTTTCGGGACCGGGGAGCTGTTTTTT
NA,TRBJ2-1,NA,TRBV5-1,CASSTNTKDYNEQFF,TGCGCCAGCAGCACGAACACGAAAGATTACAATGAGCAGTTCTTC
TRBD1,TRBJ1-2,few,TRBV20-1,CSARTWTGAYGYTF,TGCAGTGCTAGAACATGGACAGGGGCCTATGGCTACACCTTC
NA,TRBJ1-5,many,TRBV10-3,CAIAGALNQPQHF,TGTGCCATCGCAGGGGCTCTGAATCAGCCCCAGCATTTT
NA,TRBJ2-7,few,TRBV20-1,CSASDRREASYEQYF,TGCAGTGCTAGTGACCGGAGGGAAGCCTCCTACGAGCAGTACTTC
NA,TRBJ2-7,many,TRBV6-1,CASSLNPGYEQYF,TGTGCCAGCAGCCTAAATCCGGGTTACGAGCAGTACTTC
NA,TRBJ1-1,few,TRBV5-1,CASSLRDAGNTEAFF,TGCGCCAGCAGCCTCCGGGACGCCGGGAACACTGAAGCTTTCTTT
TRBD2,TRBJ2-3,NA,TRBV10-3,CARINSGGTDTQYF,TGTGCCAGAATCAACAGCGGGGGGACAGATACGCAGTATTTT
NA,TRBJ1-2,NA,TRBV12-3/TRBV12-4,CASSLEVSRQNYGYTF,TGTGCCAGCAGTTTAGAGGTTTCCAGGCAGAACTATGGCTACACCTTC